This passage covers 24 T cell receptor beta chains from one sample sequenced in a study of cytomegalovirus exposure and HLA in healthy donors. The PCR was carried out with 60 Vbeta primers and 13 Jbeta primers. Clones were read by immunoSEQ multiplex PCR, and TCRdb kept only the in-frame ones, dropping some. The sample has around 90,000 clones, around 85% seen once. The sequenced material came from PBMCs. The receptors were gathered from a man aged 35-49 years in good health and CMV-seropositive.

The chain uses TRBV27 and TRBJ2-7, with 8 bases identical to TRBD1. The CDR3 runs 14 residues. Trimming removed 10 bases from V and 2 bases from J; junction bases left unmatched: 10. Per the germline V gene, CDR1 is MNHEY and CDR2 is SMNVEV (reference sequence). DNA of the CDR3: TGTGCCACTTCCTTCGGACAGGGACCCTACGAGCAGTACTTC. Protein: CATSFGQGPYEQYF.

This clone was recorded only once. The CDR3 reads CASSPRDRGPYEQYF. The CDR3 DNA is TGTGCCAGCTCACCTAGGGACAGGGGACCCTACGAGCAGTACTTC. The chain recombines TRBV18 with TRBJ2-5; 10 nucleotides agree with TRBD1. The end of the DNA is better explained by TRBJ2-7, so the J call may be wrong. Germline-derived CDR1 and CDR2 are KGHSH and LQKENI. The CDR3 is made up of 15 amino acids.

The chain recombines TRBV5-4 with TRBJ1-1; D might be TRBD1 (6 bases). CDR1 and CDR2 (germline): SGHNT, YYREEE (reference sequence). V was shortened by 2 bases and J by 0 bases, with 11 bases between the two germline ends. The length of the CDR3 is 15 residues. CDR3 in amino acids: CASSFSGTLNTEAFF. The CDR3 DNA follows: TGTGCCAGCAGCTTTAGTGGGACACTGAACACTGAAGCTTTCTTT.

The J gene is TRBJ1-2, the V gene TRBV14, with a tentative D call TRBD1 (5 bases). CDR1 and CDR2 from the germline V gene are SGHDN and FVKESK. V dropped 2 bases and J dropped 6 bases, with 10 bases sitting between them. The CDR3 spans 13 residues. DNA of the CDR3: TGTGCCAGCAGCCAACAGGGAAGGGATGGCTACACCTTC. The encoded protein is CASSQQGRDGYTF.

The chain couples TRBV4-1 to TRBJ2-1; 8 nucleotides match TRBD2. The CDR3 has 18 residues. With 0 bases clipped from V and 7 bases from J, the junction kept 14 bases outside the gene matches. In germline, CDR1 is MGHRA, CDR2 YSYEKL. The CDR3: CASSQDLNPGLARNEQFF. CDR3 in DNA: TGCGCCAGCAGCCAAGATCTAAACCCTGGACTAGCTAGAAATGAGCAGTTCTTC.

The J gene is TRBJ1-2, the V gene TRBV11-2; D is possibly TRBD1 (6 bases). The CDR3 sequence is 13 residues long. V was shortened by 6 bases and J by 7 bases, with 15 bases between the two germline ends. Germline CDR1 reads SGHAT; CDR2 reads FQNNGV. CDR3 sequence: CASRDDRIVGYTF. DNA of the CDR3: TGTGCCAGCAGGGACGACAGGATAGTTGGCTACACCTTC. Using reference TRBV11-2 and TRBJ1-2 for the parts outside the CDR3, the full variable domain is EAGVAQSPRYKIIEKRQSVAFWCNPISGHATLYWYQQILGQGPKLLIQFQNNGVVDDSQLPKDRFSAERLKGVDSTLKIQPAKLEDSAVYLCASRDDRIVGYTFGSGTRLTVV.

The chain is built from TRBV9 and TRBJ1-2, with D unclear. The ends were cut back, 0 bases at V and 3 bases at J, with 12 bases in the middle. This CDR3 contains 15 residues. Germline V gene sequence: CDR1 SGDLS, CDR2 YYNGEE. The CDR3 here is CASSVDVGEDYGYTF. DNA of the CDR3: TGTGCCAGCAGCGTAGATGTGGGAGAGGACTATGGCTACACCTTC.

A single count supports this clone. CDR3 loop: CASSTLAGQVGELFF. In DNA, the CDR3 is TGTGCCAGTAGTACACTAGCGGGACAAGTCGGGGAGCTGTTTTTT. The chain employs TRBV19 and TRBJ2-2; TRBD2 matches 10 bases. V dropped 4 bases and J dropped 7; count of bases not matched to a gene: 6. The germline CDR1 and CDR2 sequences are LNHDA and SQIVND (reference sequence). The length of the CDR3 is 15 residues.

The V gene is TRBV19, the J gene TRBJ1-2; D gene unclear. Trimming stripped 5 bases from V and 4 bases from J, with 20 bases between. This CDR3 has 16 residues. CDR1 and CDR2 from the germline V gene are LNHDA and SQIVND (reference sequence). The DNA for the CDR3 is TGTGCCAGTAGTCGCGGCGCGGGCATTAGGGTCTATGGCTACACCTTC. It codes for CASSRGAGIRVYGYTF.

Sample share makes this clone medium-sized. CDR3 in amino acids: CASSQTGGNTEAFF. The DNA of the CDR3 is TGTGCCAGCAGCCAGACAGGGGGGAACACTGAAGCTTTCTTT. This sequence joins TRBV5-6 and TRBJ1-1; 9 nucleotides agree with TRBD1. With V trimmed by 4 bases and J by 1 base, 2 bases remained unmatched. The germline V gene encodes CDR1 SGHDT and CDR2 YYEEEE. This CDR3 is built from 14 residues.

This clone was observed a single time. The chain combines TRBV25-1 with TRBJ1-2; TRBD1 agrees at 8 bases. The germline CDR1 and CDR2 sequences are MGHDK and SYGVNS. This CDR3 comprises 13 residues. J gave up 4 bases and V 3 bases, and 1 base lay outside the gene matches. Written as DNA, the CDR3 is TGTGCCAGCAGTGAGGGACAGGCCTATGGCTACACCTTC. Residues: CASSEGQAYGYTF.

This clone was recorded once. The rearrangement joins TRBV5-1 to TRBJ2-5, with D maybe TRBD2 (5 bases). The CDR3 contains 13 residues. Per germline, CDR1 SGHRS and CDR2 YFSETQ. V lost 0 bases to trimming and J lost 5 bases, with 8 bases between them. CDR3 amino acids: CASSLAGMETQYF. The CDR3 bases are TGCGCCAGCAGCTTGGCGGGGATGGAGACCCAGTACTTC. The whole variable domain, remainder taken from reference TRBV5-1 and TRBJ2-5, is KAGVTQTPRYLIKTRGQQVTLSCSPISGHRSVSWYQQTPGQGLQFLFEYFSETQRNKGNFPGRFSGRQFSNSRSEMNVSTLELGDSALYLCASSLAGMETQYFGPGTRLLVL.

The chain joins TRBV6-5 to TRBJ2-4; 8 positions agree with TRBD1. Germline V gene sequence: CDR1 MNHEY, CDR2 SVGAGI. The CDR3 has 15 amino acids. V trimming: 7 bases; J trimming: 5 bases; junction bases outside the gene matches: 10. The DNA for the CDR3 is TGTGCCAGCAATTCAGGGGGCCCGATCCAAAACATTCAGTACTTC. This translates into CASNSGGPIQNIQYF.

The chain combines TRBV6-1 with TRBJ2-7, with 8 bases aligning to TRBD2. The J segment lost 3 bases and the V segment lost 1 base, leaving 5 bases of the junction unmatched. The CDR3 runs to 15 residues. Germline values: CDR1 MNHNS, CDR2 SASEGT. CDR3 sequence: CASSEELADLYEQYF. CDR3 DNA: TGTGCCAGCAGTGAAGAACTAGCGGACCTCTACGAGCAGTACTTC.

The V and J genes are TRBV19 and TRBJ1-6; 7 bases are shared with TRBD1. Germline assignment: CDR1 LNHDA and CDR2 SQIVND (reference sequence). The junction had 4 bases not matched to a gene; V was cut back by 3 bases and J by 8 bases. The CDR3 has 14 amino acids. This CDR3 reads CASSIGTEYSPLHF. The CDR3 coding sequence is TGTGCCAGTAGTATTGGGACAGAATATTCACCCCTCCACTTT.

V usage is TRBV4-1 and J usage is TRBJ2-4; the match to TRBD2 covers 9 bases. The CDR3 spans 15 residues. V was clipped by 4 bases and J by 6 bases; unmatched bases: 7. The germline V gene encodes CDR1 MGHRA and CDR2 YSYEKL. The CDR3 region is CASSRGLAGLNIQYF. CDR3 DNA sequence: TGCGCCAGCAGCCGGGGGCTAGCGGGATTAAACATTCAGTACTTC.

The gene calls are TRBV5-6 and TRBJ2-6; possible D gene TRBD2, 6 bases. The CDR3 consists of 18 residues. CDR1 and CDR2 from the germline V gene are SGHDT and YYEEEE. V lost 0 bases, J lost 4 bases, and 17 bases lay in between. As DNA, the CDR3 is TGTGCCAGCAGCTTGGTAGTTCTGGCGGGGTCGGGGGCCAACGTCCTGACTTTC. It specifies CASSLVVLAGSGANVLTF.

In this sample, this clone turned up once. This sequence joins TRBV30 and TRBJ2-7; a weak D match, TRBD2 (7 bases). The V gene's germline CDR1 is GTSNPN and CDR2 SVGIG (reference sequence). This CDR3 has 16 residues. Deletions cut 0 bases from V and 2 bases from J, with 17 bases between. As DNA, the CDR3 is TGTGCCTGGAGTGTACGGGGGGCACAGCGTACCTACGAGCAGTACTTC. As protein: CAWSVRGAQRTYEQYF.

This chain uses TRBV19 with TRBJ2-1; TRBD2 matches 8 bases. CDR1 and CDR2 (germline): LNHDA, SQIVND (reference sequence). Trimming cost V 7 bases and J 6 bases; bases outside gene matches: 8. The CDR3 has 14 residues. CDR3 amino acids: CASTRSGTGNEQFF. CDR3 DNA: TGTGCCAGTACCCGTAGCGGGACGGGCAATGAGCAGTTCTTC.

This clone was recorded a few times. The rearrangement uses TRBV27 and TRBJ2-3; the match to TRBD2 covers 12 bases. With 3 bases clipped from V and 2 bases from J, the junction kept 6 bases outside the gene matches. Germline loops: CDR1 MNHEY, CDR2 SMNVEV (reference sequence). CDR3 size: 17 residues. CDR3 loop: CASSFLGLAGLTDTQYF. For the CDR3, the DNA is TGTGCCAGCAGTTTCCTCGGACTAGCGGGACTCACAGATACGCAGTATTTT.

This clone was seen only once. The V call is TRBV5-1, the J call TRBJ2-1; D is unclear. The V end lost 0 bases, the J end lost 3 bases, and 10 bases lay between the germline ends. There are 15 residues in the CDR3. From germline, CDR1 is SGHRS and CDR2 YFSETQ. The CDR3 protein is CASSLVPSLYNEQFF. In DNA, the CDR3 is TGCGCCAGCAGCTTGGTCCCGTCCCTCTACAATGAGCAGTTCTTC. Full variable domain (missing parts from reference TRBV5-1 and TRBJ2-1): KAGVTQTPRYLIKTRGQQVTLSCSPISGHRSVSWYQQTPGQGLQFLFEYFSETQRNKGNFPGRFSGRQFSNSRSEMNVSTLELGDSALYLCASSLVPSLYNEQFFGPGTRLTVL.

The chain links TRBV7-6 to TRBJ2-2, with D perhaps TRBD2 (5 bases). V lost 8 bases and J lost 8, with 18 bases in between. CDR1 and CDR2 from the germline V gene are SGHVS and FNYEAQ. The CDR3 covers 14 residues. Here the CDR3 reads CASASLRGPGELFF. The DNA of the CDR3 is TGTGCCAGCGCTTCACTAAGAGGGCCGGGGGAGCTGTTTTTT.

The V and J genes are TRBV28 and TRBJ2-7; TRBD1 agrees at 8 bases. Germline CDR1 reads MDHEN; CDR2 reads SYDVKM. Trimming cost V 4 bases and J 2 bases; bases outside gene matches: 7. The CDR3 runs 15 residues. CDR3 sequence (DNA): TGTGCCAGCAGTTCCATGGGACAGGACACCTACGAGCAGTACTTC. This codes for CASSSMGQDTYEQYF.

The CDR3 DNA reads TGTGCCAGCAGCTTTCGCGATTTCACAGATACGCAGTATTTT. Its translation is CASSFRDFTDTQYF. V gene TRBV7-2 combines with J gene TRBJ2-3, with D uncertain. CDR3 length: 14 residues. From germline, CDR1 is SGHTA and CDR2 FQGNSA. The ends were cut back, 3 bases at V and 2 bases at J, with 9 bases in the middle.